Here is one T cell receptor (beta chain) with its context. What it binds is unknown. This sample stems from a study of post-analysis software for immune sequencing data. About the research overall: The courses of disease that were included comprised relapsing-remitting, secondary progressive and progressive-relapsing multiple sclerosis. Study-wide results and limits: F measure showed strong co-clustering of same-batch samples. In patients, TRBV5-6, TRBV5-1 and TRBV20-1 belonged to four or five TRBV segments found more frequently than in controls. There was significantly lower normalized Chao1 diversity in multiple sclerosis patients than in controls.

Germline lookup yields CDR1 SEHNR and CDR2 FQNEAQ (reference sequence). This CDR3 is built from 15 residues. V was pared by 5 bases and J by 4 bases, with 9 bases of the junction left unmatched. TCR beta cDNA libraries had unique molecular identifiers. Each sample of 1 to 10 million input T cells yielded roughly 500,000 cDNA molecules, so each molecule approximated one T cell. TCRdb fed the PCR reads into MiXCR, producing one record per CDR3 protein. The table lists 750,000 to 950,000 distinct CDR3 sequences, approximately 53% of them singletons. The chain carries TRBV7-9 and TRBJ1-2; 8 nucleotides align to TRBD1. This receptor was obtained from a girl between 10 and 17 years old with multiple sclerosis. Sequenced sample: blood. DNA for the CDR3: TGTGCCAGCAGCGGAGGGACAGGTGTTAGCTATGGCTACACCTTC. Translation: CASSGGTGVSYGYTF.